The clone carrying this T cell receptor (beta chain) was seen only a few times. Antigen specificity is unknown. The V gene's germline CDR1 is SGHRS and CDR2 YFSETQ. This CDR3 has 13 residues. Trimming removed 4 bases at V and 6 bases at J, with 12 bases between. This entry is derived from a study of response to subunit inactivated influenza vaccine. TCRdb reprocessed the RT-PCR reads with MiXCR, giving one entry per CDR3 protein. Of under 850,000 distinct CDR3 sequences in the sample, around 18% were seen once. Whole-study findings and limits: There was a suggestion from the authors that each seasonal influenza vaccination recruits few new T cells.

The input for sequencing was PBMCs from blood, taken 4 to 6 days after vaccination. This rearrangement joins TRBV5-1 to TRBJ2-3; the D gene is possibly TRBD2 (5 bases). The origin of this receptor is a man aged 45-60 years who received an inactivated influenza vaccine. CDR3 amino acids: CASSKGDGDTQYF. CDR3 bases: TGCGCCAGCAGCAAGGGAGACGGGGATACGCAGTATTTT.